The 5 T cell receptor beta chains reported below all come from one sample, sequenced in a study of blood T cell repertoires in COVID-19. Assay: immunoSEQ multiplex PCR; the TCRdb copy retains only in-frame clones and omits some. This sample yields under 300,000 clones, of which 85% are seen a single time; just over 6.5% belongs to the top ten. Sample: PBMCs or T cells enriched from blood (not recorded which). These receptors originate from a woman between 50 and 59 years old who had been exposed to COVID-19.

The chain carries TRBV13 and TRBJ2-3; no definite D call. The CDR3 has 12 amino acids. The germline CDR1 and CDR2 sequences are PRHDT and FYEKMQ (reference sequence). With 5 bases removed from V and 5 bases from J, the gap between germline ends came to 8 bases. The CDR3 DNA reads as TGTGCCAGCAGCCCCTCGGGAGATACGCAGTATTTT. Translating gives CASSPSGDTQYF.

V and J are TRBV29-1 and TRBJ1-4; no clear D. This CDR3 is built from 13 residues. The V gene's germline CDR1 is SQVTM and CDR2 ANQGSEA. Trimming stripped 6 bases from V and 8 bases from J, with 16 bases between. The CDR3 reads CSVRAGIGEKLFF. In DNA, the CDR3 is TGCAGCGTCCGCGCGGGGATTGGAGAAAAACTGTTTTTT. The full variable domain, with the rest looked up from reference TRBV29-1 and TRBJ1-4, is SAVISQKPSRDICQRGTSLTIQCQVDSQVTMMFWYRQQPGQSLTLIATANQGSEATYESGFVIDKFPISRPNLTFSTLTVSNMSPEDSSIYLCSVRAGIGEKLFFGSGTQLSVL.

V usage is TRBV23-1 and J usage is TRBJ2-7, with D possibly TRBD2 on 6 matching bases. TRBV23-1 is recorded as an ORF, its role being uncertain. This CDR3 region has 14 residues. The ends were cut back, 4 bases at V and 5 bases at J, with 15 bases in the middle. Written as DNA, the CDR3 is TGCGCCAGCAGTCGTACCACCGGGAGTGACGAGCAGTACTTC. It translates to CASSRTTGSDEQYF.

This rearrangement joins TRBV27 to TRBJ2-1, with TRBD2 identical over 7 bases. There are 15 residues in the CDR3. CDR1 is MNHEY, CDR2 SMNVEV, per germline (reference sequence). The V segment lost 3 bases and the J segment 1 base; nucleotides outside the gene matches: 3. The CDR3 spells CASSLRGGSYNEQFF. The CDR3 nucleotides are TGTGCCAGCAGTTTGCGCGGGGGATCCTACAATGAGCAGTTCTTC.

The CDR3 nucleotides are TGTGCCAGCAGGGGGACAGCCAGAAATTCACCCCTCCACTTT. Translating it yields CASRGTARNSPLHF. The V and J genes are TRBV27 and TRBJ1-6; 7 nucleotides match TRBD1. Germline V CDR1 and CDR2: MNHEY, SMNVEV (reference sequence). The J segment lost 7 bases and the V segment lost 6 bases, leaving 6 bases of the junction unmatched. CDR3 length: 14 amino acids.